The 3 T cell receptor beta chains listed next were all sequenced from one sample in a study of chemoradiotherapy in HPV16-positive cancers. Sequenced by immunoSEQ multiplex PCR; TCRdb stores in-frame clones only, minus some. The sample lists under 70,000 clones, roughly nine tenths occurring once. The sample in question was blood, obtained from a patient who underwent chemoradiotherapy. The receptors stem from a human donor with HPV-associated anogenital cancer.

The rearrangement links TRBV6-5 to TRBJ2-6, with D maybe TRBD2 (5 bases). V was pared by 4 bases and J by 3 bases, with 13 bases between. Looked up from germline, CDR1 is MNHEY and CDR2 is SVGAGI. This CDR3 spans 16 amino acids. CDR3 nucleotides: TGTGCCAGCAGTTCCCGGACGGGGAGTGGGGCCAACGTCCTGACTTTC. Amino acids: CASSSRTGSGANVLTF.

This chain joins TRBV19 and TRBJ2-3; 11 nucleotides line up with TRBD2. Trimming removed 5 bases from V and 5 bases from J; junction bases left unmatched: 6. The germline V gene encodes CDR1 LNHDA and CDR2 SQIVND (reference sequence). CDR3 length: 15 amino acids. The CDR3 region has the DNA TGTGCCAGTAGTGCTCCCGGGACTAGCGGAGATACGCAGTATTTT. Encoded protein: CASSAPGTSGDTQYF.

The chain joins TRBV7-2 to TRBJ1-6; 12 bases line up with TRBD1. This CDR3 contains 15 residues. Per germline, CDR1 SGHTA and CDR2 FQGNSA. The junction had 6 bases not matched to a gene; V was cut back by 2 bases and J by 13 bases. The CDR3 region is CASSLLWDRGLPLHF. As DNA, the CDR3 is TGTGCCAGCAGCTTATTGTGGGACAGGGGGCTTCCCCTCCACTTT.